This T cell receptor (beta chain) stems from a study of patients and donors after allogeneic stem cell transplantation. Each CDR3 protein gets one entry after TCRdb re-called the RT-PCR reads with MiXCR. The sample lists roughly 960,000 distinct CDR3 sequences; roughly 18% were seen once. This clonotype was observed at least ten times. The length of the CDR3 is 13 residues. The V and J ends lost 3 bases and 8 bases respectively, with 10 bases between them. This TCR was recovered from a human donor who was either an allogeneic HSCT recipient or a stem cell or donor lymphocyte infusion donor (not recorded which). It is not recorded whose cells these are; they may come from a transplant donor. This sequence joins TRBV12-3 or TRBV12-4 and TRBJ1-4, with D possibly matching TRBD1 (5 bases). Sequenced sample: blood, either unsorted or a sorted T cell fraction (not recorded which). The CDR3 sequence: CASSLSGGEKLFF. The CDR3 bases are TGTGCCAGCAGTTTGAGTGGGGGGGAAAAACTGTTTTTT.